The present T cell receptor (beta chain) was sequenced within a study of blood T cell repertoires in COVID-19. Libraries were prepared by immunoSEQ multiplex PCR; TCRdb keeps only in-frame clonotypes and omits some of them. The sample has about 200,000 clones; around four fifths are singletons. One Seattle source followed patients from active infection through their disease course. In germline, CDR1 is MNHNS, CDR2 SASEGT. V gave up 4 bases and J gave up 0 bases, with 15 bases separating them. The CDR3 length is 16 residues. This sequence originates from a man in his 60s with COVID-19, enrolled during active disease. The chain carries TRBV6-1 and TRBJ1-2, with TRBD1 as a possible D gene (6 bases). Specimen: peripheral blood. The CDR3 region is CASSVQGRIANYGYTF. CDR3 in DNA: TGTGCCAGCAGTGTACAGGGAAGAATCGCTAACTATGGCTACACCTTC.